Shown below are 4 T cell receptor beta chains from a single sample sequenced in a study of cytomegalovirus exposure and HLA in healthy donors. The PCR employed 60 Vbeta primers together with 13 Jbeta primers. Libraries were prepared by immunoSEQ multiplex PCR; TCRdb keeps only in-frame clonotypes and omits some of them. Of about 120,000 clones listed, less than 90% are singletons. The sample comprised PBMCs. Receptors originate from a man between 18 and 29 years old in good health and CMV-seropositive.

Only a few counts were recorded for this clone. V and J are TRBV2 and TRBJ2-7; possibly TRBD1 for D (6 bases). Germline lookup yields CDR1 SNHLY and CDR2 FYNNEI. The CDR3 totals 14 residues. With 8 bases removed from V and 3 bases from J, the gap between germline ends came to 17 bases. This chain's CDR3 is CASQLQGPGYEQYF. DNA for the CDR3: TGTGCCAGCCAGCTACAGGGTCCGGGCTACGAGCAGTACTTC.

This clone was found once. V is TRBV5-1 and J is TRBJ2-4; D is ambiguous. Germline V lookup: CDR1 SGHRS, CDR2 YFSETQ. The CDR3 spans 11 residues. Trimming took 0 bases from V and 7 from J, leaving 2 bases between them. This CDR3 reads CASSLANIQYF. The CDR3 DNA reads as TGCGCCAGCAGCTTGGCGAACATTCAGTACTTC.

The V and J genes are TRBV15 and TRBJ2-5; TRBD2 matches at 7 bases. This CDR3 comprises 18 residues. V lost 3 bases to trimming and J lost 3 bases; unmatched junction nucleotides: 16. Looked up from germline, CDR1 is LNHNV and CDR2 is YYDKDF (reference sequence). This chain's CDR3 is CATSRDRSVGLEKETQYF. The DNA of the CDR3 is TGTGCCACCAGCAGGGACCGTAGTGTTGGACTAGAAAAAGAGACCCAGTACTTC.

The chain has TRBV7-7 and TRBJ2-7, with 8 positions matching TRBD1. This CDR3 has 13 amino acids. Trimming took 4 bases from V and 7 from J; bases not matched to a gene: 6. Germline loops: CDR1 SSHAT, CDR2 FNYEAQ (reference sequence). The CDR3 nucleotides read TGTGCCAGCAGCTCCGGACAGGGAGGTGAGCAGTACTTC. Its protein is CASSSGQGGEQYF.